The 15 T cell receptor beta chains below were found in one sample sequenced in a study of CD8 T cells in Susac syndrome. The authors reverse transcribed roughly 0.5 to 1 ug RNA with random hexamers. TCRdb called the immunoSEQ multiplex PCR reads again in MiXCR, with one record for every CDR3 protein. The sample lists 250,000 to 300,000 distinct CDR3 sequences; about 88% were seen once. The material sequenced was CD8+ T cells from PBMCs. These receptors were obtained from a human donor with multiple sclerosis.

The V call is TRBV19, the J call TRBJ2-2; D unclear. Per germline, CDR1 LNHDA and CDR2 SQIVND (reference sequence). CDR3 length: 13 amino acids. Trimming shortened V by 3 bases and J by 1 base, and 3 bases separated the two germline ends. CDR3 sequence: CASSIQNTGELFF. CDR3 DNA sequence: TGTGCCAGTAGTATCCAGAACACCGGGGAGCTGTTTTTT.

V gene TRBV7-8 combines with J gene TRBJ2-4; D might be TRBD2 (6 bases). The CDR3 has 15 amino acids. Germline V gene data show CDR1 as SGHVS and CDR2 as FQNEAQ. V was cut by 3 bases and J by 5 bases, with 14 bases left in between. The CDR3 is CASSFRTGAENIQYF. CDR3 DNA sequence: TGTGCCAGCAGCTTTAGGACGGGAGCGGAAAACATTCAGTACTTC.

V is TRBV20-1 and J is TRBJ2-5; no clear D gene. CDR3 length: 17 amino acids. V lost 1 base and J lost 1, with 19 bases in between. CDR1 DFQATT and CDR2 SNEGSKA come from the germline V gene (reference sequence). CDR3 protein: CSARGLRVQPPQETQYF. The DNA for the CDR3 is TGCAGTGCTAGAGGACTTAGGGTACAGCCACCCCAAGAGACCCAGTACTTC.

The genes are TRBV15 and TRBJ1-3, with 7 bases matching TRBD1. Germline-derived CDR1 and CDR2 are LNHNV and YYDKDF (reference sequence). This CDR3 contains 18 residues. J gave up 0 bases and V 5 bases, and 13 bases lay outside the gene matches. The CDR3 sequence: CATSPPIPRQGSGNTIYF. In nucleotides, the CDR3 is TGTGCCACCAGCCCCCCAATTCCCCGACAGGGCTCTGGAAACACCATATATTTT.

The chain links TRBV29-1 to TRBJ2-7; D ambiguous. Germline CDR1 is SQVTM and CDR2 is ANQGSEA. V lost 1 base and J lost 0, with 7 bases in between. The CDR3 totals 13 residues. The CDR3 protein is CSVEGPLSYEQYF. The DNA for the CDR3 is TGCAGCGTTGAAGGGCCACTCTCCTACGAGCAGTACTTC.

The CDR3 DNA reads as TGCAGCGTTGAACTAGCGAACACCGGGGAGCTGTTTTTT. Amino acid sequence: CSVELANTGELFF. The rearrangement links TRBV29-1 to TRBJ2-2; no clear D. The CDR3 runs 13 residues. CDR1 SQVTM and CDR2 ANQGSEA come from the germline V gene. Trimming removed 2 bases from V and 0 bases from J, with 4 bases in between.

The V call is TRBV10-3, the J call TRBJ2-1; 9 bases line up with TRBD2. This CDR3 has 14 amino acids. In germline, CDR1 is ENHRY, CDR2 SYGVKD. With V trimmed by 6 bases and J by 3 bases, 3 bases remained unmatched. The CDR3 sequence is CAIRRLADYNEQFF. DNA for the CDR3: TGTGCCATCAGGAGACTAGCGGACTACAATGAGCAGTTCTTC.

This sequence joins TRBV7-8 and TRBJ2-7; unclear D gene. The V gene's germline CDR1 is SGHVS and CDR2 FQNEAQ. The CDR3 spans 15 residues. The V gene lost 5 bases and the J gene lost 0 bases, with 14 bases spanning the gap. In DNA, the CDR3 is TGTGCCAGCAGCCAAACCTCGTCCATCTCCTACGAGCAGTACTTC. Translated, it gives CASSQTSSISYEQYF.

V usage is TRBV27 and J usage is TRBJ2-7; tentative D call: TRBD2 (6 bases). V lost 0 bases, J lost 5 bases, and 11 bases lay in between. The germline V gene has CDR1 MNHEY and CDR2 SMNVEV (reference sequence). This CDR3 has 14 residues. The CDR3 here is CASSLSGDSDEQYF. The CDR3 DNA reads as TGTGCCAGCAGTTTATCTGGGGACTCAGACGAGCAGTACTTC.

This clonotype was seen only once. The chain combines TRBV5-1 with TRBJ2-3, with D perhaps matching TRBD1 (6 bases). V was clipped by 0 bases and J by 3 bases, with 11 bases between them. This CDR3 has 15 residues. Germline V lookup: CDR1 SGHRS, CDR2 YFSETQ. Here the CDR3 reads CASSLDRGGTDTQYF. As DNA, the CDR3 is TGCGCCAGCAGCTTGGATAGAGGGGGAACAGATACGCAGTATTTT.

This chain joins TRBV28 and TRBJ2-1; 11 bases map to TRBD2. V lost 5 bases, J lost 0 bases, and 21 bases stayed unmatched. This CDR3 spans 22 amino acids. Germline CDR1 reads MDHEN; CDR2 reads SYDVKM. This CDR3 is CASSPSLGTGTSGASSYNEQFF. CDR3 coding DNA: TGTGCCAGCAGTCCGAGTTTGGGAACCGGGACTAGCGGTGCAAGCTCCTACAATGAGCAGTTCTTC.

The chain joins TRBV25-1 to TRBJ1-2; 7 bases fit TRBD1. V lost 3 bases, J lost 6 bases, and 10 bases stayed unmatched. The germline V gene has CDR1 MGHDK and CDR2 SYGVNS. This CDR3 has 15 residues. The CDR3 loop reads CASSDPPSTGDGYTF. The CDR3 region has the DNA TGTGCCAGCAGTGACCCACCTTCAACAGGGGATGGCTACACCTTC.

CDR3 residues: CASSFKIFSSSYEQYF. The CDR3 region has the DNA TGTGCCAGCAGCTTCAAAATCTTCTCGAGCTCCTACGAGCAGTACTTC. The chain is built from TRBV5-6 and TRBJ2-7; D is unresolved. V dropped 2 bases and J dropped 0 bases, with 15 bases sitting between them. Looked up from germline, CDR1 is SGHDT and CDR2 is YYEEEE. This CDR3 region has 16 residues.

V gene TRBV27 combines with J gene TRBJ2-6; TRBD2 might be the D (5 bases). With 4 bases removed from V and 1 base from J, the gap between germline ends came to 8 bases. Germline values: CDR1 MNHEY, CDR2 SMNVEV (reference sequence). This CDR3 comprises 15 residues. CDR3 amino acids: CASSSGFSGANVLTF. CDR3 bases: TGTGCCAGCAGTTCGGGGTTTTCTGGGGCCAACGTCCTGACTTTC.

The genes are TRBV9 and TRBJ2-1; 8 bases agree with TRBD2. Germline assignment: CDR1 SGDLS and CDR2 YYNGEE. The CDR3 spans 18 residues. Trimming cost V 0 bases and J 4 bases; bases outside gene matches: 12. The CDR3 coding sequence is TGTGCCAGCAGCGTAGCCGATTTGCGGGAGGTTGGATACAATGAGCAGTTCTTC. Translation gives CASSVADLREVGYNEQFF.